This is a list of T cell receptor beta chains from one sample in a study of cytomegalovirus exposure and HLA in healthy donors. Sequencing was performed with immunoSEQ multiplex PCR; in TCRdb, only in-frame clones are kept and a portion is missing. The data contain 90,000 to 150,000 clones, 80% to 90% of them singletons. Material: PBMCs. The receptors come from a man aged 40-55 years in good health and CMV-seronegative. Both conserved end residues are trimmed from each CDR3. Each record gives: CDR3 protein, CDR3 length, V gene, clone size, J gene. Clone size is stated in some rows and not others, as once, few, many or a class when expanded.

ASSPSRVWAYEQY 13 TRBV18 once TRBJ2-7
SAIRSFGEKLF 11 TRBV29-1 - TRBJ1-4
AWSPRGTGSNQPQH 14 TRBV30 - TRBJ1-5
AMFTHSSEGLF 11 TRBV2 - TRBJ1-4
ASSGVTHRTARGTGELF 17 TRBV9 - TRBJ2-2
ASSLRQPAYEQY 12 TRBV7-9 - TRBJ2-7
ASSEFGGFLGYT 12 TRBV6-1 few TRBJ1-2
ASSPYIEETQY 11 TRBV7-2 few TRBJ2-5
ASRDSNSYNEQF 12 TRBV28 - TRBJ2-1
SVGQGLNSQY 10 TRBV29-1 - TRBJ2-4
ASSPRDREQPQH 12 TRBV18 - TRBJ1-5
ASSPPVSGLGYEQY 14 TRBV18 - TRBJ2-7
ASSQTGDRGPYEQY 14 TRBV23-1 - TRBJ2-7
ASSGGAEQY 9 TRBV19 few TRBJ2-7
ASSRETTYEQY 11 TRBV5-1 - TRBJ2-7
ASSLAGTAMNTEAF 14 TRBV7-2 - TRBJ1-1
ASRPHGGPGNTIY 13 TRBV28 once TRBJ1-3
ASSPSTSGGDEQF 13 TRBV18 - TRBJ2-1
ASSLLGEEAKGYT 13 TRBV27 once TRBJ1-2
ASSHLVVAGVYEQF 14 TRBV4-1 - TRBJ2-1
ASSPDTGELF 10 TRBV7-9 - TRBJ2-2
ASKDRRATNEKLF 13 TRBV19 - TRBJ1-4
ASSEAPIGGNTIY 13 TRBV2 once TRBJ1-3
ASSLLPEGARTEAF 14 TRBV27 - TRBJ1-1
ASSEARQVYEQY 12 TRBV2 - TRBJ2-7
ASSEGTVGYT 10 TRBV28 - TRBJ1-2
ASAPGTGVQPQH 12 TRBV7-9 - TRBJ1-5
ASSPSREQY 9 TRBV7-2 - TRBJ2-7
ASSIDGVMVDGCT 13 TRBV19 - TRBJ1-2
AWGQGLNQPQH 11 TRBV30 - TRBJ1-5
ASSLVGSNTEAF 12 TRBV11-2 - TRBJ1-1